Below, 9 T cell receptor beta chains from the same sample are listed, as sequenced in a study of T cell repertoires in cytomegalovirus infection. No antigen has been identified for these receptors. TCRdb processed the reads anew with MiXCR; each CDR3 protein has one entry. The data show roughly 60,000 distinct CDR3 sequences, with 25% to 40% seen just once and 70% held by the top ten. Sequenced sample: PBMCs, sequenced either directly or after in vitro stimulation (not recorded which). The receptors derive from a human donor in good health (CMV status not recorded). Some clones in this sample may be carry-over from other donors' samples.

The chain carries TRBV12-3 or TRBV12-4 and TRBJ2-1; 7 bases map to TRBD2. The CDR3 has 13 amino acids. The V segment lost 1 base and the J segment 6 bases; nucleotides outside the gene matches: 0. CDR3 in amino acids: CASSLGTSNEQFF. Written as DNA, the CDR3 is TGTGCCAGCAGTTTAGGGACTAGCAATGAGCAGTTCTTC.

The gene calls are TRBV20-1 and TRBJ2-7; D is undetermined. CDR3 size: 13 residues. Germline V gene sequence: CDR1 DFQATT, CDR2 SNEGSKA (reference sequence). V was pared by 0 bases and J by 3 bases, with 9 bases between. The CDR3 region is CSARDDSHYEQYF. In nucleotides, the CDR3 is TGCAGTGCTAGAGATGATAGTCACTACGAGCAGTACTTC.

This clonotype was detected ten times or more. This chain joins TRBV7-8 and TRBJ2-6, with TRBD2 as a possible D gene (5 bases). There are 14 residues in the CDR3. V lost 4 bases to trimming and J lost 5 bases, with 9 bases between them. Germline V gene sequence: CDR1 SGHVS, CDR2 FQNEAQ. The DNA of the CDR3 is TGTGCCAGCAGCTCCGGGGTGTGGGCCAACGTCCTGACTTTC. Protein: CASSSGVWANVLTF.

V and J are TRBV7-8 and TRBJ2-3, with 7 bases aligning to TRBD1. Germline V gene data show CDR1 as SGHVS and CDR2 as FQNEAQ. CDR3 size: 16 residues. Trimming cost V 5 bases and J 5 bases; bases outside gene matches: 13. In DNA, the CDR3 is TGTGCCAGCAGCCCTATGACAGGGCAAGGGGGAGATACGCAGTATTTT. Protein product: CASSPMTGQGGDTQYF. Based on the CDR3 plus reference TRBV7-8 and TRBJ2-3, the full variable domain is GAGVSQSPRYKVAKRGQDVALRCDPISGHVSLFWYQQALGQGPEFLTYFQNEAQLDKSGLPSDRFFAERPEGSVSTLKIQRTQQEDSAVYLCASSPMTGQGGDTQYFGPGTRLTVL.

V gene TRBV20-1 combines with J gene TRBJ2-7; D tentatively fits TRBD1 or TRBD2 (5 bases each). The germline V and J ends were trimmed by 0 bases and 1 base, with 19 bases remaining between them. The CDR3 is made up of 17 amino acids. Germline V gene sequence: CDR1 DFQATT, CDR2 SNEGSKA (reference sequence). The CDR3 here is CSARDLTGRLGSYEQYF. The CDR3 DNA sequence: TGCAGTGCTAGAGATCTCACGGGGCGCTTGGGGTCCTACGAGCAGTACTTC.

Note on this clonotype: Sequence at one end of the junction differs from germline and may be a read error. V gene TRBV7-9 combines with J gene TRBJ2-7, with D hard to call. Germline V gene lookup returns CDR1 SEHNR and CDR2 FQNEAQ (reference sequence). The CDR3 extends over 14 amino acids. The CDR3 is CASSPELVSYVQYF. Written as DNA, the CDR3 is TGTGCCAGCAGCCCAGAATTGGTCTCCTACGTGCAGTACTTC.

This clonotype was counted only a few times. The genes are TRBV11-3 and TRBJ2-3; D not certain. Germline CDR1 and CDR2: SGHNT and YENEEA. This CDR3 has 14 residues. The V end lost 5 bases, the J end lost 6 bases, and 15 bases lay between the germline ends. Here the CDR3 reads CASSVRGTADTQYF. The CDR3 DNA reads TGTGCCAGCAGCGTACGTGGTACCGCTGATACGCAGTATTTT.

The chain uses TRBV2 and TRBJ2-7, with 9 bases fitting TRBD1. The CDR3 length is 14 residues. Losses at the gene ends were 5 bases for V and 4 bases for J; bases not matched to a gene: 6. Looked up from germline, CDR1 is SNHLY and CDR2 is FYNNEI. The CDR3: CASSQQGAAYEQYF. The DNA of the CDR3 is TGTGCCAGCAGTCAACAGGGGGCGGCGTACGAGCAGTACTTC.

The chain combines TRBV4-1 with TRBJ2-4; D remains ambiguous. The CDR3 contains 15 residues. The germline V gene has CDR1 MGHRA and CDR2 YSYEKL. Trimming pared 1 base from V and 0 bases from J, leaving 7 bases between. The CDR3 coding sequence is TGCGCCAGCAGCCAAGTCTACGCAGCCAAAAACATTCAGTACTTC. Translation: CASSQVYAAKNIQYF.